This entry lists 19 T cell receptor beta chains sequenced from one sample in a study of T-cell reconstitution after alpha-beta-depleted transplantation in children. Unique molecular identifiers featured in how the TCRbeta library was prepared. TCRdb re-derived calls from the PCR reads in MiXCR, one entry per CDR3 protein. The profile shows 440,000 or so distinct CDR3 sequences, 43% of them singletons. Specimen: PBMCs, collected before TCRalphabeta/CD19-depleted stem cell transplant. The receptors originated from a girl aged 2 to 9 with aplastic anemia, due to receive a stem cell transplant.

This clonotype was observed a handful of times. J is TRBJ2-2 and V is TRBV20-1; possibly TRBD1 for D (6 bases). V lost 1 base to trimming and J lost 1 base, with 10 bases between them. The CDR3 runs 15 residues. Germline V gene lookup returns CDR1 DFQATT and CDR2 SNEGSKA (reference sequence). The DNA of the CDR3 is TGCAGTGCTAGAGGTTCGACAGGGAACACCGGGGAGCTGTTTTTT. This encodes CSARGSTGNTGELFF.

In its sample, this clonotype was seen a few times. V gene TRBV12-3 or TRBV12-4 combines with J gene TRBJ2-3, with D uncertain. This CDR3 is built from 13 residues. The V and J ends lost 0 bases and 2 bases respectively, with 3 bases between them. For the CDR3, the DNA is TGTGCCAGCAGTTTAGCCTTCACAGATACGCAGTATTTT. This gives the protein CASSLAFTDTQYF.

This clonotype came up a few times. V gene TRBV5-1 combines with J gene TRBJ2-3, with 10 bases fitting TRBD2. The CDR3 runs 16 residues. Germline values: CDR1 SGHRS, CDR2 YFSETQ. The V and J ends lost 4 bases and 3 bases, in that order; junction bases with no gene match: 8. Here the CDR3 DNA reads TGCGCCAGCAGCCAAAGAGCGGGAGGGCCGACAGATACGCAGTATTTT. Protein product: CASSQRAGGPTDTQYF.

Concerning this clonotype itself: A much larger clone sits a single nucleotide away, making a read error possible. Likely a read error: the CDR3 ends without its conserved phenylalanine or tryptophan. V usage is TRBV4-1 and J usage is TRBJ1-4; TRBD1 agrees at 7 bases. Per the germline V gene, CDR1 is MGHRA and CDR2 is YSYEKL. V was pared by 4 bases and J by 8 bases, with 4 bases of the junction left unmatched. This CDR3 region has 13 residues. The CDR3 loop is CASSPGTEEKLFY. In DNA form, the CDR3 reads TGCGCCAGCAGCCCGGGGACAGAAGAAAAACTGTTTTAT.

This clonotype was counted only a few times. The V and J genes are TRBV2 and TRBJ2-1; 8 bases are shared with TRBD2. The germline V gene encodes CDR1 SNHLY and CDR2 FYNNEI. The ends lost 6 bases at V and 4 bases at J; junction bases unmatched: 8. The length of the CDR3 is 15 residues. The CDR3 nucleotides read TGTGCCAGCAGCGAGAGCGGGAGCTGGTACAATGAGCAGTTCTTC. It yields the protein CASSESGSWYNEQFF.

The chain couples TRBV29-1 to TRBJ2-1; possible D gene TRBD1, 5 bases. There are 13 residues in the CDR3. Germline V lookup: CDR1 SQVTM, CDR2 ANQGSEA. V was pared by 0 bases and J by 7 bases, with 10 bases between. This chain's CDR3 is CSVEDGAHNEQFF. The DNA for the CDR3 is TGCAGCGTTGAAGATGGGGCGCATAATGAGCAGTTCTTC.

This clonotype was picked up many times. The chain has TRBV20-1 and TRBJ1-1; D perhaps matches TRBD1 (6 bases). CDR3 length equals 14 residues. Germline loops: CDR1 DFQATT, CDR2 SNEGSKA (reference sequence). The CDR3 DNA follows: TGCACCGCACAGGGAACCTTAATGAACACTGAAGCTTTCTTT. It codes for CTAQGTLMNTEAFF.

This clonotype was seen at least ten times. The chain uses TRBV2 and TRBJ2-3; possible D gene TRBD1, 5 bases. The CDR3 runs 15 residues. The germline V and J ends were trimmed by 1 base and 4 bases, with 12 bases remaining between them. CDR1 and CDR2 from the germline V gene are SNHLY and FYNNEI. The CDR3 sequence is CASSEDGAGSDTQYF. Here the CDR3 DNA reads TGTGCCAGCAGTGAAGATGGGGCAGGGTCAGATACGCAGTATTTT.

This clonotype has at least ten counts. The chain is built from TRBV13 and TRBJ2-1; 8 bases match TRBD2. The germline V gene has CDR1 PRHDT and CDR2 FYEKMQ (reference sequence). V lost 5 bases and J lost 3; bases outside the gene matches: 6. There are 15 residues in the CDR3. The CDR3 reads CASSLSSGRYNEQFF. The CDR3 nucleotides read TGTGCCAGCAGCCTGTCTAGCGGGCGCTACAATGAGCAGTTCTTC.

The CDR3 nucleotides read TGCGCCAGCAGCTTATCACAGGGGGCTGGACGCAATCAGCCCCAGCATTTT. Translated, it gives CASSLSQGAGRNQPQHF. The V and J genes are TRBV5-1 and TRBJ1-5; 9 nucleotides agree with TRBD1. V lost 2 bases and J lost 2; bases outside the gene matches: 8. The CDR3 covers 17 residues. Germline V lookup: CDR1 SGHRS, CDR2 YFSETQ. The full variable domain, with the rest looked up from reference TRBV5-1 and TRBJ1-5, is KAGVTQTPRYLIKTRGQQVTLSCSPISGHRSVSWYQQTPGQGLQFLFEYFSETQRNKGNFPGRFSGRQFSNSRSEMNVSTLELGDSALYLCASSLSQGAGRNQPQHFGDGTRLSIL.

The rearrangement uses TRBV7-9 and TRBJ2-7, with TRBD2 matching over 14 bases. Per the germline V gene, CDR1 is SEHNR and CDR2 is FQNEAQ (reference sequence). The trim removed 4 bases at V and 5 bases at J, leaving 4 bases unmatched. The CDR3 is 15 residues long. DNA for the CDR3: TGTGCCAGCAGCTCTGGGACTAGCGGGAGCGACGAGCAGTACTTC. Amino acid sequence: CASSSGTSGSDEQYF.

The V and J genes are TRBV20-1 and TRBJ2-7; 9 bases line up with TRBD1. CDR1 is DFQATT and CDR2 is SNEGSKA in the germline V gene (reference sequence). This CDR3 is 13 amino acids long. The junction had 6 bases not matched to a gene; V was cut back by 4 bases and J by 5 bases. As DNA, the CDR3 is TGCAGTGCTAAGGACAGGGGATTCCACGAGCAGTACTTC. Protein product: CSAKDRGFHEQYF.

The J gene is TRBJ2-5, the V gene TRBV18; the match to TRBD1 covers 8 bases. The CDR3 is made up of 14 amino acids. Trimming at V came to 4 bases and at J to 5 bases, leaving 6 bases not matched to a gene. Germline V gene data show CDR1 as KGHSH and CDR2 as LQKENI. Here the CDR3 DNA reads TGTGCCAGCTCACTCAAACAGGGGGACGAGACCCAGTACTTC. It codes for CASSLKQGDETQYF.

The CDR3: CASSRDGPQETQYF. CDR3 nucleotides: TGTGCCAGCAGCCGGGACGGTCCCCAAGAGACCCAGTACTTC. The chain recombines TRBV2 with TRBJ2-5; TRBD1 or TRBD2 may be the D gene (5 bases each). The CDR3 covers 14 residues. The V end was cut by 6 bases, the J end by 1 base, with 12 bases between. Germline-derived CDR1 and CDR2 are SNHLY and FYNNEI.

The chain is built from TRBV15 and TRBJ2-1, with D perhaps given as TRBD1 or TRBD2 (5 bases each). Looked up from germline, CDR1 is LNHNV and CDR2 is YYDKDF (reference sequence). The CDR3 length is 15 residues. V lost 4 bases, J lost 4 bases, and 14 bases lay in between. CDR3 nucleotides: TGTGCCACCAGCAAAGCGAGGGGCACTTACAATGAGCAGTTCTTC. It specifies CATSKARGTYNEQFF.

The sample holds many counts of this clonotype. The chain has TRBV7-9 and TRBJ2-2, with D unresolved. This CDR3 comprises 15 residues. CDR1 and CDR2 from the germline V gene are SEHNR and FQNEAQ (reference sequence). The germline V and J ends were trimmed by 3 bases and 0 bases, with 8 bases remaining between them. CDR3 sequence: CASSFDPTNTGELFF. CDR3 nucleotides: TGTGCCAGCAGCTTCGATCCCACGAACACCGGGGAGCTGTTTTTT.

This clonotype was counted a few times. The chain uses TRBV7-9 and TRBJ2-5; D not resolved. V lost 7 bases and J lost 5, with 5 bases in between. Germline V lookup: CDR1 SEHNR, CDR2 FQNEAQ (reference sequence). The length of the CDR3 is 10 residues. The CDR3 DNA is TGTGCCAGCATGGCGGAGACCCAGTACTTC. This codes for CASMAETQYF.

CDR3 sequence reads: CSAQNKRTEAFF. CDR3 nucleotide sequence: TGCAGTGCCCAAAACAAGCGGACTGAAGCTTTCTTT. The chain uses TRBV20-1 and TRBJ1-1; D not resolved. CDR3 length: 12 amino acids. Germline CDR1 DFQATT, CDR2 SNEGSKA (reference sequence). The V and J ends lost 6 bases and 5 bases respectively, with 13 bases between them.

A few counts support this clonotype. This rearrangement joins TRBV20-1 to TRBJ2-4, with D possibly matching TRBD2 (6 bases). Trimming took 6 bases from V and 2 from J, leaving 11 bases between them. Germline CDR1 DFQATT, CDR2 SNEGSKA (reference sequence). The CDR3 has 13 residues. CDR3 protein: CSAGGAPKNIQYF. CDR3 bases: TGCAGTGCCGGAGGGGCTCCCAAAAACATTCAGTACTTC.